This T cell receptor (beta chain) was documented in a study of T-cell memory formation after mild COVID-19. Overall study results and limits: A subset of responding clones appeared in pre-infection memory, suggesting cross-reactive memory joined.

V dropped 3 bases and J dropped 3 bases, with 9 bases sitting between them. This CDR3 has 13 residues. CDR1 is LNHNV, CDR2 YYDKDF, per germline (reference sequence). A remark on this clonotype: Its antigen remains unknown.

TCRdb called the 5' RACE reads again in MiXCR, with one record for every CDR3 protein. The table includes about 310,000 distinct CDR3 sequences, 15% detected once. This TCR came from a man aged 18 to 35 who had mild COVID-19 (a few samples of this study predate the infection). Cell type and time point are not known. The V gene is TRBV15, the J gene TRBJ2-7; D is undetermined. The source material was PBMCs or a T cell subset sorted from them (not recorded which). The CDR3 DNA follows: TGTGCCACCAGCAGGTTCGGAGACTACGAGCAGTACGTC. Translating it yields CATSRFGDYEQYV.